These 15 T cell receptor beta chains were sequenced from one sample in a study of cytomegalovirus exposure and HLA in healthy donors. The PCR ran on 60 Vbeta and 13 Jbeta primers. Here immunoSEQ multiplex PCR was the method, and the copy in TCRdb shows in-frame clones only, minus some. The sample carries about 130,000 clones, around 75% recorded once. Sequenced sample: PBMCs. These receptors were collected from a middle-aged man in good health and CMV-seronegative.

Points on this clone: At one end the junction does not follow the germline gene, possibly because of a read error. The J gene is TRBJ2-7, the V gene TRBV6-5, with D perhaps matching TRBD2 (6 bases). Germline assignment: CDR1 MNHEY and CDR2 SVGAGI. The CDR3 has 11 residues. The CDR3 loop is CASSYIGGTHF. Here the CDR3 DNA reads TGTGCCAGCAGTTATATCGGAGGGACCCACTTC.

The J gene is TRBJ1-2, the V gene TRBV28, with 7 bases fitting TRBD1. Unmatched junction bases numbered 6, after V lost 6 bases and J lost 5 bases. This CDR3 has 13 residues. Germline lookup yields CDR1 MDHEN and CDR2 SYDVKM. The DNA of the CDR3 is TGTGCCAGCAGCTCCTACAGGGGTTATGGCTACACCTTC. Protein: CASSSYRGYGYTF.

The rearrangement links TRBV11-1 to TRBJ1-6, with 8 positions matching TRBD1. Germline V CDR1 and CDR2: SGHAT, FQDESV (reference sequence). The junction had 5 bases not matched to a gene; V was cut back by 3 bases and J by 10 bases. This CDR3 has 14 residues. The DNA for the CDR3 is TGTGCCAGCAGCTTTACAGGGGGAGCCTCACCCCTCCACTTT. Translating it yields CASSFTGGASPLHF.

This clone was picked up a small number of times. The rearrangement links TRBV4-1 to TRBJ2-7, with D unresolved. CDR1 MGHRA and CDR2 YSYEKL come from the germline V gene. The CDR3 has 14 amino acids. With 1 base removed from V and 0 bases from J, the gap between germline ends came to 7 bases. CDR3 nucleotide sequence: TGCGCCAGCAGCCAAGCATCAGGCTCCTACGAGCAGTACTTC. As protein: CASSQASGSYEQYF.

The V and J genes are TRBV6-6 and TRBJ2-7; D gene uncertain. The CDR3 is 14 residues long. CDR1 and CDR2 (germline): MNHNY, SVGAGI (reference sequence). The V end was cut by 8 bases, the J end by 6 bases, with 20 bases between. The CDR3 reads CASHPSLVVAEQYF. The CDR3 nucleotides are TGTGCCAGCCACCCATCCCTAGTAGTAGCCGAGCAGTACTTC.

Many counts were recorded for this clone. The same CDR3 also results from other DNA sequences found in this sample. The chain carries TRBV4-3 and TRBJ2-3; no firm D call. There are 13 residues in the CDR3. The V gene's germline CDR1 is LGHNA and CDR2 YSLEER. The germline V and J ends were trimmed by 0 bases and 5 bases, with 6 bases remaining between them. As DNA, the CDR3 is TGCGCCAGCAGCCAAGATCGGGTAGATACGCAGTATTTT. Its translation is CASSQDRVDTQYF.

The CDR3 here is CASSLLPGGEFF. CDR3 coding DNA: TGTGCCAGCAGTCTCCTCCCGGGGGGGGAGTTCTTC. The chain couples TRBV27 to TRBJ2-1, with TRBD2 matching 8 bases. After removal of 5 bases from V and 14 bases from J, the junction contained 8 bases not matched to a gene. Germline V CDR1 and CDR2: MNHEY, SMNVEV (reference sequence). CDR3 length equals 12 residues.

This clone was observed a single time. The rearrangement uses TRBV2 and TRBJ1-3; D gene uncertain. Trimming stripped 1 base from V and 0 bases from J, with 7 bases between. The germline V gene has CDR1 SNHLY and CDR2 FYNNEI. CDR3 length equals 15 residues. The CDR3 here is CASSEGRSSGNTIYF. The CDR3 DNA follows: TGTGCCAGCAGTGAAGGACGGAGCTCTGGAAACACCATATATTTT.

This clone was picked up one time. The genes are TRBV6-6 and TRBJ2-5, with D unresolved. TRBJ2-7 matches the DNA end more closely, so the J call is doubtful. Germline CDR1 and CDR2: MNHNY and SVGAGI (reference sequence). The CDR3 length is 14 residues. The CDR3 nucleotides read TGTGCCAGCAGTTACTCCCCAGGCGCCTACGAGCAGTACTTC. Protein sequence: CASSYSPGAYEQYF.

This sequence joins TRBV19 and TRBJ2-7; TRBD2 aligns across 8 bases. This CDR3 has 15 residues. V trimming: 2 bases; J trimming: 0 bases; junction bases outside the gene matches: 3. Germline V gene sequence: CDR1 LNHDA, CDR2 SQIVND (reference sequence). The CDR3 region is CASSISSGSSYEQYF. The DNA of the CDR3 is TGTGCCAGTAGTATATCCAGCGGGAGCTCCTACGAGCAGTACTTC.

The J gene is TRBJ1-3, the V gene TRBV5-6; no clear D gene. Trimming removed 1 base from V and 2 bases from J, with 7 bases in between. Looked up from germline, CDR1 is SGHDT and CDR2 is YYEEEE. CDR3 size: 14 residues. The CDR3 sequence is CASSLWSAGNTIYF. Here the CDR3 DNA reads TGTGCCAGCAGCTTGTGGAGCGCTGGAAACACCATATATTTT.

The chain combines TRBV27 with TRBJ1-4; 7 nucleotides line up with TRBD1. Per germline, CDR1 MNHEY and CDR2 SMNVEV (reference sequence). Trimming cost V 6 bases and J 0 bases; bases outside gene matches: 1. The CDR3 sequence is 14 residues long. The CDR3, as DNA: TGTGCCAGCAGGGACAGGCCAACTAATGAAAAACTGTTTTTT. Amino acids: CASRDRPTNEKLFF. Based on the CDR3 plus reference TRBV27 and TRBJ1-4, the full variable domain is EAQVTQNPRYLITVTGKKLTVTCSQNMNHEYMSWYRQDPGLGLRQIYYSMNVEVTDKGDVPEGYKVSRKEKRNFPLILESPSPNQTSLYFCASRDRPTNEKLFFGSGTQLSVL.

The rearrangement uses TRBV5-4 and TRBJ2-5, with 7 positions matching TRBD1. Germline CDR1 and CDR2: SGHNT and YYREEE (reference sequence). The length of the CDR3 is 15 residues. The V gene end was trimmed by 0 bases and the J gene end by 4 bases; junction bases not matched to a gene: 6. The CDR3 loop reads CASSLARGSRETQYF. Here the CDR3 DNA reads TGTGCCAGCAGCTTGGCCAGGGGGAGCCGAGAGACCCAGTACTTC.

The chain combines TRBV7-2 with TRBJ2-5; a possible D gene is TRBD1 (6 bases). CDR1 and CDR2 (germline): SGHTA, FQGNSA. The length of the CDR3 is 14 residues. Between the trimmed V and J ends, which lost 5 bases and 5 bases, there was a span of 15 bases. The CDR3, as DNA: TGTGCCAGCAGCCCTCGTCAGGGGCGGGAGACCCAGTACTTC. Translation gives CASSPRQGRETQYF. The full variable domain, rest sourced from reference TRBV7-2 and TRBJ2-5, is GAGVSQSPSNKVTEKGKDVELRCDPISGHTALYWYRQSLGQGLEFLIYFQGNSAPDKSGLPSDRFSAERTGGSVSTLTIQRTQQEDSAVYLCASSPRQGRETQYFGPGTRLLVL.

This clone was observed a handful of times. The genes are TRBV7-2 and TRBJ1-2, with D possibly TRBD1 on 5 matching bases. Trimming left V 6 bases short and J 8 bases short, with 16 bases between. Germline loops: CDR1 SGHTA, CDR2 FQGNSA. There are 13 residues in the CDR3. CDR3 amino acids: CASSQSGAGGYTF. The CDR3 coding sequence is TGTGCCAGCAGTCAAAGTGGGGCCGGCGGCTACACCTTC.